These 5 T cell receptor beta chains were sequenced from one sample in a study of T cells in localized non-small cell lung cancer (dated by TCRdb to the early 2020s). Receptor amplification or capture employed the immunoSEQ multiplex PCR assay. TCRdb carries this immuneACCESS record with in-frame sequences only. Its versions omit some clonotypes, under half of them owing to an unresolved V gene in the studies checked, with the rest unexplained. The sample table records about 1,300 clones; about 25% of these occur just once. The leading ten clones occupy about 22% of the sample. The material was lung tumor tissue, obtained before any cancer treatment. The receptors derive from a man aged 35-75 years with stage II squamous cell lung carcinoma.

This clone is labeled as large. This sequence joins TRBV6-8 and TRBJ2-2; the match to TRBD1 covers 7 bases. The germline V gene has CDR1 MNHGY and CDR2 SAAAGT. CDR3 length: 15 amino acids. V was pared by 7 bases and J by 0 bases, with 5 bases of the junction left unmatched. CDR3 DNA sequence: TGTGCCAGCATCCGGGACAGTCCGAACACCGGGGAGCTGTTTTTT. Its translation is CASIRDSPNTGELFF.

This clone was recorded a few times. This chain uses TRBV11-3 with TRBJ1-2; weak D call: TRBD1 (6 bases). The germline V and J ends were trimmed by 1 base and 5 bases, with 14 bases remaining between them. The V gene's germline CDR1 is SGHNT and CDR2 YENEEA. The CDR3 sequence is 15 residues long. The chain's CDR3 is CASSLGVAGEYGYTF. The CDR3 bases are TGTGCCAGCAGCTTAGGGGTGGCAGGGGAATATGGCTACACCTTC. Full variable domain (outside the CDR3, taken from reference TRBV11-3 and TRBJ1-2): EAGVVQSPRYKIIEKKQPVAFWCNPISGHNTLYWYLQNLGQGPELLIRYENEEAVDDSQLPKDRFSAERLKGVDSTLKIQPAELGDSAVYLCASSLGVAGEYGYTFGSGTRLTVV.

This clone was observed a handful of times. J is TRBJ1-2 and V is TRBV18; TRBD1 aligns across 9 bases. Germline V gene sequence: CDR1 KGHSH, CDR2 LQKENI. V gave up 6 bases and J gave up 4 bases; unmatched junction bases: 9. CDR3 length equals 15 residues. CDR3 nucleotide sequence: TGTGCCAGCTCCCACGGGGGGACAGGGTCCTATGGCTACACCTTC. This encodes CASSHGGTGSYGYTF. The full variable domain, rest sourced from reference TRBV18 and TRBJ1-2, is NAGVMQNPRHLVRRRGQEARLRCSPMKGHSHVYWYRQLPEEGLKFMVYLQKENIIDESGMPKERFSAEFPKEGPSILRIQQVVRGDSAAYFCASSHGGTGSYGYTFGSGTRLTVV.

The sample holds a few counts of this clone. V gene TRBV11-3 combines with J gene TRBJ2-7, with 9 positions matching TRBD2. Germline CDR1 and CDR2: SGHNT and YENEEA. Losses at the gene ends were 6 bases for V and 2 bases for J; bases not matched to a gene: 11. This CDR3 comprises 16 residues. The CDR3 sequence is CASSQIGGRATYEQYF. CDR3 nucleotides: TGTGCCAGCAGTCAAATCGGCGGGAGGGCCACCTACGAGCAGTACTTC.

This clone was observed a handful of times. The genes are TRBV29-1 and TRBJ1-1; D remains ambiguous. The CDR3 covers 12 residues. Germline V lookup: CDR1 SQVTM, CDR2 ANQGSEA. The ends were cut back, 3 bases at V and 5 bases at J, with 10 bases in the middle. CDR3 amino acids: CSVDEGWTEAFF. The CDR3 region has the DNA TGCAGCGTTGATGAGGGATGGACTGAAGCTTTCTTT. Variable domain in full (rest from reference TRBV29-1 and TRBJ1-1): SAVISQKPSRDICQRGTSLTIQCQVDSQVTMMFWYRQQPGQSLTLIATANQGSEATYESGFVIDKFPISRPNLTFSTLTVSNMSPEDSSIYLCSVDEGWTEAFFGQGTRLTVV.